This T cell receptor beta chain comes out of a study of CD4 T cells in relation to SARS-CoV-2 and coronaviruses. Study as a whole: The HLA restriction of the shared crossreactive spike epitopes was mapped.

Study-wide points: In around two thirds of donors, memory CD4+ clonotypes crossrecognized SARS-CoV-2 and at least one common cold coronavirus spike. The cross-reactivity analysis covered only spike protein, not other viral proteins.

The protocol was immunoSEQ multiplex PCR, while the TCRdb copy is restricted to in-frame clones and leaves out a portion. Altogether roughly 68,000 clones are present, over 90% being singletons, with the ten largest covering approximately 0.21%. Of note for this clone: What it binds is not known.

Germline loops: CDR1 MNHEY, CDR2 SVGAGI. The germline V and J ends were trimmed by 11 bases and 9 bases, with 20 bases remaining between them. The length of the CDR3 is 14 residues. Before the COVID-19 pandemic, during about 2011-2019, CD4+ T cells were taken from unexposed donors. Naive and memory CD4+ T cells were separated from cryopreserved PBMCs. The sample was naive CD4+ T cells from PBMCs. Subset described: naive CD4+ T cells isolated by negative enrichment. The V gene is TRBV6-5, the J gene TRBJ1-6, with D possibly being TRBD1 (5 bases). The sequence was obtained from a human donor in good health. CDR3 nucleotide sequence: TGTGCCGGTGGAGACAGCCCCCCGCCTTCACCCCTCCACTTT. It encodes CAGGDSPPPSPLHF.